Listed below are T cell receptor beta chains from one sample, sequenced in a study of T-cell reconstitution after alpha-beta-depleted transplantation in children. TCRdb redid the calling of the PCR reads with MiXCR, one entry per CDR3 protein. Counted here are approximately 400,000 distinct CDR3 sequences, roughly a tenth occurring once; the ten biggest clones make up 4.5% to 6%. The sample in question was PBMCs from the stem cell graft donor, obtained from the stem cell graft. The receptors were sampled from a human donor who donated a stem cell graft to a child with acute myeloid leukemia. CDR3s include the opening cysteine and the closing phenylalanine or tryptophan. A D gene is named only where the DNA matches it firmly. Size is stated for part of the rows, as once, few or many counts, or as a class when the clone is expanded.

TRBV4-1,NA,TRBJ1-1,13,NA,TGCGCCAGCAGCCAAGGACCAACCGTGCAGGCTTTCTTT,CASSQGPTVQAFF
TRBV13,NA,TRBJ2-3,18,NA,TGTGCCAGCAGCTTAGGGTCGAACCGGGATAGCATCGCAGATACGCAGTATTTT,CASSLGSNRDSIADTQYF
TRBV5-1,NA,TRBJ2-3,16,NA,TGCGCCAGCAGCTCATCTAGGTTCCCGTTCACAGATACGCAGTATTTT,CASSSSRFPFTDTQYF
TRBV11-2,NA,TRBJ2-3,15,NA,TGTGCCAGCAGCCCCGGGACTGCCGGCTGGGATACGCAGTATTTT,CASSPGTAGWDTQYF
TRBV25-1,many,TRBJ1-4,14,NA,TGTGCCAGCAGTGTGGGGGGCGCCGATGAAAAACTGTTTTTT,CASSVGGADEKLFF
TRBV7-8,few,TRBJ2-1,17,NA,TGTGCCAGCAGCTTAGAGTGGTGGCAGGAGAATTTTAATGAGCAGTTCTTC,CASSLEWWQENFNEQFF
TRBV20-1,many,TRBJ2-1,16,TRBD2,TGCAGTGCTAGAGATCCTAGCGGGAGATCGGGGAATGAGCAGTTCTTC,CSARDPSGRSGNEQFF
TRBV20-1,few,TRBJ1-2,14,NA,TGCAGTGCTAGTGGGGGCGAGGTGGACTATGGCTACACCTTC,CSASGGEVDYGYTF
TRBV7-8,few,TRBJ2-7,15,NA,TGTGCCAGCAGCTCCCAGCGGGTCCCTCCCTACGAGCAGTACTTC,CASSSQRVPPYEQYF
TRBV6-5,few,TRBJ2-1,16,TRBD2,TGTGCCAGCAGTTACTCGATCCTAGCGGGAGATTATGAGCAGTTCTTC,CASSYSILAGDYEQFF
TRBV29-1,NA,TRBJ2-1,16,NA,TGCAGCGTTGGGTACGGAGGGGATACACTATACAATGAGCAGTTCTTC,CSVGYGGDTLYNEQFF
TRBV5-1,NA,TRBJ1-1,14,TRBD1,TGCGCCAGCAGCCCGGGACAGACCTACACTGAAGCTTTCTTT,CASSPGQTYTEAFF
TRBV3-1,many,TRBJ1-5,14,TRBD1,TGTGCCAGCAGCGCCGACAGGGGGGCGCGGCCCCAGCATTTT,CASSADRGARPQHF
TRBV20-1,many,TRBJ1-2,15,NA,TGCAGTGCTCCCTCGGGGACGACGATTGACCATGGCTACACCTTC,CSAPSGTTIDHGYTF
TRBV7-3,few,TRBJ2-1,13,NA,TGTGCCAGCAGCTTAACGATATGGGGGGAGCAGTTCTTC,CASSLTIWGEQFF
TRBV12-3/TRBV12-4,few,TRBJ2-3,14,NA,TGTGCCAGCAGTTTCAAATTCAGCACAGATACGCAGTATTTT,CASSFKFSTDTQYF
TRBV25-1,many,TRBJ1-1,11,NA,TGTGCCAGCAGTGAGGGTCGAGAAGCTTTCTTT,CASSEGREAFF
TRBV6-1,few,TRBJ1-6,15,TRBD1,TGTGCCAGCAGTGTCCGGACAGGCTATAATTCACCCCTCCACTTT,CASSVRTGYNSPLHF
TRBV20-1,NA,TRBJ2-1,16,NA,TGCAGTGCTAGAGATAGTTGGGGGAGCTCCTACAATGAGCAGTTCTTC,CSARDSWGSSYNEQFF
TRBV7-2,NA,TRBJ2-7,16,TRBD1,TGTGCCAGCAGCCCAGCTCGTCACGGACAGGGAATCGAGCAGTACTTC,CASSPARHGQGIEQYF
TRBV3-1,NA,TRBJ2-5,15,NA,TGTGCCAGCAGCAAAGGGGAGACATTACCCGAGACCCAGTACTTC,CASSKGETLPETQYF
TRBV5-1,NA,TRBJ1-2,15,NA,TGCGCCAGCAGCCCCTCCGGGGGAGGTAACTATGGCTACACCTTC,CASSPSGGGNYGYTF
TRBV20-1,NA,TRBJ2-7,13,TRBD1,TGCAGTGCTAGACGCCAGGACCAAAGGGGGCAGTACTTT,CSARRQDQRGQYF
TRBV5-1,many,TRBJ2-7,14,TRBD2,TGCGCCAGCAGCTTGGCCTCTAGCGGGAACGAGCAGTACTTC,CASSLASSGNEQYF
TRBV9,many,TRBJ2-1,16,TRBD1,TGTGCCAGCAGCGTAGCGGGACAGAACTCTTACAATGAGCAGTTCTTC,CASSVAGQNSYNEQFF
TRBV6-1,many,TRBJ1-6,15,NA,TGTGCCAGCAGTATCACGGGCCCGCCGGCTTCACCCCTCCACTTT,CASSITGPPASPLHF
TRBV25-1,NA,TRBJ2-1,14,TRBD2,TGTGCCAGCCAGACTAGCGGGAGGTACAATGAGCAGTTCTTC,CASQTSGRYNEQFF
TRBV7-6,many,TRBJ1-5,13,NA,TGTGCCAGCAGCGCCGCAGGGAATCAGCCCCAGCATTTT,CASSAAGNQPQHF
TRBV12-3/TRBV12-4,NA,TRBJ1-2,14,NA,TGTGCCAGCAGTTTGGTTTCACGGACCTATGGCTACACCTTC,CASSLVSRTYGYTF
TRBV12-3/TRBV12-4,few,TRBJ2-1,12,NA,TGTGCCAGCAGTTTCAGGGCCAATGAGCAGTTCTTC,CASSFRANEQFF